Following are 14 T cell receptor beta chains from one sample sequenced in a study of cytomegalovirus exposure and HLA in healthy donors. The PCR was carried out with 60 Vbeta primers and 13 Jbeta primers. Produced via immunoSEQ multiplex PCR; TCRdb's table is partial and in-frame only. In the table there are a few hundred thousand clones, roughly 91% of which are singletons. The sample taken for sequencing was PBMCs. Receptors originate from a girl aged 2-10 years in good health and CMV-seronegative.

The chain couples TRBV6-7 to TRBJ2-7, with a weak D call TRBD1 (6 bases). TRBV6-7 is noted as an ORF with a role that remains uncertain. The CDR3 is made up of 16 amino acids. With 4 bases removed from V and 5 bases from J, the gap between germline ends came to 21 bases. The CDR3 DNA follows: TGTGCCAGCAGTTGTCTCGTCCTCTCAGGGGAAGACGAGCAGTACTTC. This gives the protein CASSCLVLSGEDEQYF.

This rearrangement joins TRBV10-2 to TRBJ2-7, with a weak D call TRBD2 (6 bases). Trimming left V 2 bases short and J 6 bases short, with 14 bases between. This CDR3 is 14 amino acids long. CDR1 is WSHSY and CDR2 is SAAADI in the germline V gene. This CDR3 reads CASSEGTGLLEQYF. The CDR3 DNA is TGCGCCAGCAGTGAGGGGACTGGCCTCCTCGAGCAGTACTTC.

V and J are TRBV6-1 and TRBJ2-3; a weak D match, TRBD2 (6 bases). Germline V gene lookup returns CDR1 MNHNS and CDR2 SASEGT. This CDR3 is 15 amino acids long. With 7 bases removed from V and 0 bases from J, the gap between germline ends came to 14 bases. This chain's CDR3 is CASNAYGGSTDTQYF. The CDR3 nucleotides read TGTGCCAGCAATGCATATGGAGGGAGCACAGATACGCAGTATTTT.

V and J are TRBV7-8 and TRBJ2-7, with a weak D call TRBD1 (6 bases). Trimming took off 5 bases at V and 3 bases at J, with 11 bases between the two ends. The CDR3 is made up of 13 amino acids. Germline V CDR1 and CDR2: SGHVS, FQNEAQ. The CDR3 coding sequence is TGTGCCAGCAGCGTCGACAGGAACTACGAGCAGTACTTC. This encodes CASSVDRNYEQYF. Variable domain in full (rest from reference TRBV7-8 and TRBJ2-7): GAGVSQSPRYKVAKRGQDVALRCDPISGHVSLFWYQQALGQGPEFLTYFQNEAQLDKSGLPSDRFFAERPEGSVSTLKIQRTQQEDSAVYLCASSVDRNYEQYFGPGTRLTVT.

This clone was detected only a few times. The chain recombines TRBV9 with TRBJ1-5; 7 bases map to TRBD1. This CDR3 has 15 amino acids. V shed 4 bases, J shed 0 bases, and the junction held 4 bases outside the gene matches. In germline, CDR1 is SGDLS, CDR2 YYNGEE. This CDR3 reads CASSQGQHSNQPQHF. Written as DNA, the CDR3 is TGTGCCAGCAGCCAGGGACAGCATAGCAATCAGCCCCAGCATTTT.

This chain connects TRBV25-1 to TRBJ1-6, with TRBD1 as a possible D gene (5 bases). CDR3 length: 14 amino acids. The V gene's germline CDR1 is MGHDK and CDR2 SYGVNS. The V end was cut by 6 bases, the J end by 9 bases, with 15 bases between. The CDR3 DNA follows: TGTGCCAGCAGGGCCTGGGGGGGGAGTTCACCCCTCCACTTT. Its protein product is CASRAWGGSSPLHF.

The chain employs TRBV7-6 and TRBJ2-2; TRBD1 might be the D (5 bases). The CDR3 spans 14 residues. Germline V gene lookup returns CDR1 SGHVS and CDR2 FNYEAQ. The V end was cut by 6 bases, the J end by 0 bases, with 8 bases between. CDR3 loop: CASRTDSNTGELFF. The CDR3 bases are TGTGCCAGCAGGACAGACTCGAACACCGGGGAGCTGTTTTTT.

V usage is TRBV28 and J usage is TRBJ1-4, with D hard to call. The CDR3 contains 13 residues. The V and J ends lost 11 bases and 0 bases respectively, with 10 bases between them. Germline V gene sequence: CDR1 MDHEN, CDR2 SYDVKM. The CDR3 here is CAVGRSTNEKLFF. DNA for the CDR3: TGTGCCGTGGGCCGATCAACTAATGAAAAACTGTTTTTT.

As to this clone: Other DNA sequences in the same sample also yield this CDR3. This chain connects TRBV2 to TRBJ2-7; D gene uncertain. V was shortened by 1 base and J by 3 bases, with 10 bases between the two germline ends. The CDR3 runs to 14 residues. From germline, CDR1 is SNHLY and CDR2 FYNNEI. The DNA for the CDR3 is TGTGCCAGCAGTGAAGGCCGTGTCAGCTACGAGCAGTACTTC. It is translated as CASSEGRVSYEQYF.

This clone was seen only once. The J gene is TRBJ2-2, the V gene TRBV7-8; TRBD2 agrees at 7 bases. The junction had 11 bases not matched to a gene; V was cut back by 6 bases and J by 1 base. The CDR3 sequence is 17 residues long. Germline V gives CDR1 SGHVS, CDR2 FQNEAQ. The DNA of the CDR3 is TGTGCCAGCAGATTCGGCAGTGGGAGGGGGAACACCGGGGAGCTGTTTTTT. Protein product: CASRFGSGRGNTGELFF. Based on the CDR3 plus reference TRBV7-8 and TRBJ2-2, the full variable domain is GAGVSQSPRYKVAKRGQDVALRCDPISGHVSLFWYQQALGQGPEFLTYFQNEAQLDKSGLPSDRFFAERPEGSVSTLKIQRTQQEDSAVYLCASRFGSGRGNTGELFFGEGSRLTVL.

The chain has TRBV2 and TRBJ2-3; 9 positions match TRBD1. The CDR3 extends over 15 amino acids. The germline V gene has CDR1 SNHLY and CDR2 FYNNEI. The V gene end was trimmed by 6 bases and the J gene end by 6 bases; junction bases not matched to a gene: 10. The chain's CDR3 is CASRGGQGLGDTQYF. In nucleotides, the CDR3 is TGTGCCAGCAGGGGGGGACAGGGATTGGGTGATACGCAGTATTTT.

This chain uses TRBV14 with TRBJ2-5; possible D gene TRBD2, 5 bases. Looked up from germline, CDR1 is SGHDN and CDR2 is FVKESK. With 2 bases removed from V and 7 bases from J, the gap between germline ends came to 11 bases. The CDR3 extends over 13 amino acids. CDR3 nucleotides: TGTGCCAGCAGCCAATGGTCCCGGGGGACCCAGTACTTC. This sequence encodes CASSQWSRGTQYF.

This clone has just one count. The chain carries TRBV19 and TRBJ2-7; TRBD2 matches 11 bases. Unmatched junction bases numbered 5, after V lost 5 bases and J lost 2 bases. CDR1 LNHDA and CDR2 SQIVND come from the germline V gene (reference sequence). The CDR3 has 15 residues. The CDR3 loop is CASSEVAGGPYEQYF. CDR3 sequence (DNA): TGTGCCAGTAGTGAGGTAGCGGGGGGGCCCTACGAGCAGTACTTC.

J is TRBJ2-3 and V is TRBV7-6; the D is unclear. The CDR3 totals 12 residues. Trimming shortened V by 5 bases and J by 7 bases, and 10 bases separated the two germline ends. CDR1 is SGHVS and CDR2 is FNYEAQ in the germline V gene. DNA of the CDR3: TGTGCCAGCAGCCCCGGTGGTTATACGCAGTATTTT. It encodes CASSPGGYTQYF.